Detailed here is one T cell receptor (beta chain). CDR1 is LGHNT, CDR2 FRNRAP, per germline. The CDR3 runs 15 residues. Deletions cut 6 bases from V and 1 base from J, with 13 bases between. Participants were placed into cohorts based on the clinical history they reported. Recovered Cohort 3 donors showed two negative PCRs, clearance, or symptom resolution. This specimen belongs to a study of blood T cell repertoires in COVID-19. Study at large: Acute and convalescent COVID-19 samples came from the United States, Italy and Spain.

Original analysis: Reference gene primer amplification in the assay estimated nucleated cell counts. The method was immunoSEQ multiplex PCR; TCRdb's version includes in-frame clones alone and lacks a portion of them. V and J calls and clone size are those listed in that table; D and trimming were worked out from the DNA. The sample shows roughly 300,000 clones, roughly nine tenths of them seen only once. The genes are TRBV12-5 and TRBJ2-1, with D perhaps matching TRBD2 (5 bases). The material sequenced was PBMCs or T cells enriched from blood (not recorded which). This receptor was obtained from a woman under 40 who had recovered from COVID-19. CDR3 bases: TGTGCTAGTGGACCGGACTCGACTTCCTACAATGAGCAGTTCTTC. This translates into CASGPDSTSYNEQFF.